These 11 T cell receptor beta chains were all obtained from the same sample, sequenced in a study of cytomegalovirus exposure and HLA in healthy donors. Sequenced by immunoSEQ multiplex PCR; TCRdb stores in-frame clones only, minus some. The table has a few hundred thousand clones, more than 80% seen once. The sample taken for sequencing was PBMCs. The receptors were sampled from a woman aged 18-29 years in good health and CMV-seronegative.

This clone was detected only once. The chain uses TRBV5-8 and TRBJ1-2; tentatively, D is TRBD1 (5 bases). From germline, CDR1 is SGHTS and CDR2 YDEGEE. CDR3 size: 13 residues. Trimming took 2 bases from V and 4 from J, leaving 9 bases between them. Written as DNA, the CDR3 is TGTGCCAGCAGCTTAGGCAGGGCCTATGGCTACACCTTC. It encodes CASSLGRAYGYTF.

The gene calls are TRBV9 and TRBJ2-1; D is perhaps TRBD1 (6 bases). Deletions cut 4 bases from V and 7 bases from J, with 18 bases between. CDR1 SGDLS and CDR2 YYNGEE come from the germline V gene. This CDR3 has 15 amino acids. The CDR3: CASSPGTSGENEQFF. CDR3 nucleotide sequence: TGTGCCAGCAGCCCTGGGACATCAGGGGAGAATGAGCAGTTCTTC.

The CDR3 nucleotides read TGTGCCAGCAGCTTAACCGGGACAGGGGGGACGAGAGGCTACACCTTC. The encoded protein is CASSLTGTGGTRGYTF. The V call is TRBV13, the J call TRBJ1-2; 11 nucleotides align to TRBD1. The CDR3 runs 16 residues. Germline V gene lookup returns CDR1 PRHDT and CDR2 FYEKMQ (reference sequence). Unmatched junction bases numbered 10, after V lost 2 bases and J lost 8 bases.

J is TRBJ2-7 and V is TRBV28; no clear D. Germline CDR1 MDHEN, CDR2 SYDVKM. V dropped 5 bases and J dropped 0 bases, with 8 bases sitting between them. The CDR3 runs 13 residues. The CDR3 bases are TGTGCCAGCAGTCCCCTCAGCTCCTACGAGCAGTACTTC. The encoded protein is CASSPLSSYEQYF.

The rearrangement uses TRBV5-1 and TRBJ2-5, with unresolved D. V was cut by 0 bases and J by 2 bases, with 8 bases left in between. The CDR3 spans 14 residues. Germline loops: CDR1 SGHRS, CDR2 YFSETQ. CDR3 in DNA: TGCGCCAGCAGCTTGGTGGCGGTTCAAGAGACCCAGTACTTC. The encoded protein is CASSLVAVQETQYF.

This sequence joins TRBV11-3 and TRBJ2-2, with D maybe TRBD2 (6 bases). Deletions cut 0 bases from V and 8 bases from J, with 10 bases between. Germline V gives CDR1 SGHNT, CDR2 YENEEA. The CDR3 runs to 14 residues. The CDR3 region has the DNA TGTGCCAGCAGCTTAGATCACGGGACTGGGGAGCTGTTTTTT. It yields the protein CASSLDHGTGELFF.

The V call is TRBV27, the J call TRBJ2-7; TRBD2 is a possible D gene (5 bases). CDR1 is MNHEY, CDR2 SMNVEV, per germline (reference sequence). V shed 0 bases and J shed 3 bases, with 9 bases lying between them. The CDR3 is 14 residues long. Here the CDR3 reads CASSLSSANYEQYF. CDR3 nucleotides: TGTGCCAGCAGTTTATCTAGCGCCAACTACGAGCAGTACTTC.

The CDR3 DNA is TGTGCCAGCACCGATGCTAGCGGGAGGGCCCAAGAGACCCAGTACTTC. It encodes CASTDASGRAQETQYF. The rearrangement links TRBV28 to TRBJ2-5; 12 nucleotides match TRBD2. Germline CDR1 and CDR2: MDHEN and SYDVKM. This CDR3 has 16 amino acids. V lost 7 bases to trimming and J lost 1 base; unmatched junction nucleotides: 7.

CDR3 in DNA: TGTGCCAGCAGTGGACAGAAGAGCTCCTACGAGCAGTACTTC. It yields the protein CASSGQKSSYEQYF. The chain uses TRBV2 and TRBJ2-7, with D perhaps TRBD1 (5 bases). CDR1 and CDR2 from the germline V gene are SNHLY and FYNNEI. The CDR3 has 14 amino acids. V lost 4 bases and J 0 bases, leaving 10 bases between the germline ends.

V is TRBV2 and J is TRBJ2-1; 7 bases are shared with TRBD2. Germline values: CDR1 SNHLY, CDR2 FYNNEI. The CDR3 loop spans 13 amino acids. V lost 6 bases and J lost 15; bases outside the gene matches: 14. CDR3 DNA: TGTGCCAGCAGCTTCGGGGCTGCGGGAGAACTGTTCTTC. It specifies CASSFGAAGELFF.

V and J are TRBV18 and TRBJ1-1, with 9 bases matching TRBD1. In germline, CDR1 is KGHSH, CDR2 LQKENI. The CDR3 spans 16 residues. The ends lost 3 bases at V and 7 bases at J; junction bases unmatched: 12. The CDR3 DNA reads as TGTGCCAGCTCACCGGGGACAGGGACACAGCGAGATGAAGCTTTCTTT. Amino acid sequence: CASSPGTGTQRDEAFF.